The sequence of this T cell receptor beta chain was determined in a study of immune characterization of retroperitoneal liposarcoma. Trimming cost V 5 bases and J 11 bases; bases outside gene matches: 11. The CDR3 loop spans 13 amino acids. Germline lookup yields CDR1 MNHNS and CDR2 SASEGT. TCRdb analysed the PCR reads with MiXCR anew, one entry per CDR3 protein. The sample records 9,500 to 14,000 distinct CDR3 sequences, around half being singletons. The sequence came from a female donor with retroperitoneal liposarcoma. The V and J genes are TRBV6-1 and TRBJ2-5, with 7 bases aligning to TRBD1. Sequencing was carried out using tumor tissue. In DNA, the CDR3 is TGTGCCAGCAGTTCGACAGGGAACAATGAGCAGTACTTC. Protein sequence: CASSSTGNNEQYF.